This T cell receptor (beta chain) originates from a study of spatial heterogeneity in lung cancer. Study summary: A consistent excess of beta-chain over alpha-chain sequences was detected.

This CDR3 spans 15 amino acids. The trim removed 2 bases at V and 4 bases at J, leaving 5 bases unmatched. Germline assignment: CDR1 ENHRY and CDR2 SYGVKD. Time point here: sample taken at primary tumor resection. Whole RNA was taken from tumor, nontumor lung or frozen PBMC; it was then sequenced unsorted. There were some 70 donors, all of them untreated patients with early-stage non-small cell lung cancer. A note on this clonotype: Its antigen remains unknown.

The study tagged each TCR cDNA molecule with a unique molecular identifier. TCRdb reprocessed the 5' RACE reads via MiXCR and lists one record per CDR3 protein. Altogether tens of thousands of distinct CDR3 sequences are present, roughly 7% being singletons, with the ten largest covering about 3%. Points from the study as a whole: Resection saw ubiquitous expanded tumor TCRs appear in blood more than follow-up did.

This chain links TRBV10-3 with TRBJ2-1; 7 nucleotides match TRBD1. The receptor's source is a female donor with early-stage non-small cell lung cancer. Sequences were derived from PBMCs, sampled at surgery. The CDR3 here is CAISEGQATYNEQFF. In DNA, the CDR3 is TGTGCCATCAGTGAGGGACAGGCTACATACAATGAGCAGTTCTTC.